The entry that follows covers one T cell receptor (beta chain) sequence. These data belong to a study of OX40 agonist ivuxolimab in advanced cancers. Trimming at V came to 5 bases and at J to 11 bases, leaving 8 bases not matched to a gene. Germline CDR1 reads MNHEY; CDR2 reads SMNVEV (reference sequence). This CDR3 spans 14 amino acids. Assay used: immunoSEQ multiplex PCR; TCRdb lists only in-frame clones, some missing. The sample records 53,000 or so clones, around 82% being singletons. The TCR originated in an adult with an advanced solid tumor such as melanoma, head and neck, liver or kidney cancer. The genes are TRBV27 and TRBJ1-5; TRBD1 matches 11 bases. Here the sequenced sample was CD4+ or CD8+ T cells sorted from blood, taken in a trial of the OX40 agonist ivuxolimab. The CDR3 region is CASSPAGQGAAQHF. CDR3 nucleotides: TGTGCCAGCAGTCCAGCCGGACAGGGGGCTGCCCAGCATTTT.